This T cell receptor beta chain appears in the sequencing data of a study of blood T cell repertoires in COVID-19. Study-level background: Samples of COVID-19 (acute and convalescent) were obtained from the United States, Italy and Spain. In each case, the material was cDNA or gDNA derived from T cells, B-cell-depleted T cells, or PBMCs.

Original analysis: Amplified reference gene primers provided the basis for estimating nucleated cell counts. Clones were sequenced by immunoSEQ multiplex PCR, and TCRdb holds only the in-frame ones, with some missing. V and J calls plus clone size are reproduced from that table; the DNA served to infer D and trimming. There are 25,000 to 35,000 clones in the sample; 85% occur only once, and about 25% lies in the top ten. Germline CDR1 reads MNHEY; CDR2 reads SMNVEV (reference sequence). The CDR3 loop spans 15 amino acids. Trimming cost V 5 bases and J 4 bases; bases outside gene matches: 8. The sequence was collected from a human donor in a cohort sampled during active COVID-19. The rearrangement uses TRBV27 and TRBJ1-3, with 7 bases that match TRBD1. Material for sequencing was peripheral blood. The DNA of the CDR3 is TGTGCCAGCAGTCCCCTAGACAGGGACGGAAACACCATATATTTT. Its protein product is CASSPLDRDGNTIYF.